A single sample is the source of the 20 T cell receptor beta chains below, sequenced in a study of radiotherapy plus CTLA-4 blockade in lung cancer. This table comes from immunoSEQ multiplex PCR, and its TCRdb copy is limited to in-frame clones, with some not included. The table includes nearly 95,000 clones, roughly 80% detected once. Specimen: peripheral blood, collected from a patient treated with radiotherapy plus ipilimumab. Receptor source: a human donor with non-small cell lung cancer that progressed on radiotherapy plus ipilimumab.

The chain uses TRBV27 and TRBJ1-5, with a tentative D call TRBD1 (6 bases). V was trimmed by 2 bases and J by 1 base, leaving 21 bases between them. The CDR3 loop spans 19 amino acids. Germline-derived CDR1 and CDR2 are MNHEY and SMNVEV (reference sequence). The CDR3 reads CASSLEGGIGGRSNQPQHF. The CDR3 DNA follows: TGTGCCAGCAGTTTAGAGGGGGGGATCGGAGGTAGAAGCAATCAGCCCCAGCATTTT.

This chain connects TRBV13 to TRBJ2-3, with no clear D. CDR1 is PRHDT, CDR2 FYEKMQ, per germline (reference sequence). Trimming took off 3 bases at V and 2 bases at J, with 3 bases between the two ends. The CDR3 totals 12 residues. In nucleotides, the CDR3 is TGTGCCAGCAGCTTCCTCACAGATACGCAGTATTTT. Translating it yields CASSFLTDTQYF.

This chain connects TRBV5-6 to TRBJ1-2; TRBD1 aligns across 7 bases. The V and J ends lost 3 bases and 4 bases, in that order; junction bases with no gene match: 18. The CDR3 loop spans 18 amino acids. Germline CDR1 SGHDT, CDR2 YYEEEE. The CDR3 region has the DNA TGTGCCAGCAGCTCAATCGACCCAACAGGGGAGGTCGGCTATGGCTACACCTTC. Residues: CASSSIDPTGEVGYGYTF.

J is TRBJ1-1 and V is TRBV5-1, with D possibly TRBD1 on 6 matching bases. V lost 4 bases and J 2 bases, leaving 15 bases between the germline ends. Germline V gene lookup returns CDR1 SGHRS and CDR2 YFSETQ. The CDR3 runs 15 residues. CDR3 sequence: CASSPTRGINTEAFF. In DNA form, the CDR3 reads TGCGCCAGCAGCCCGACTAGGGGGATAAACACTGAAGCTTTCTTT.

The chain carries TRBV20-1 and TRBJ1-1, with D tentatively TRBD1 (5 bases). The CDR3 length is 10 residues. Trimming cost V 5 bases and J 6 bases, with 7 bases left between them. Germline V lookup: CDR1 DFQATT, CDR2 SNEGSKA (reference sequence). This chain's CDR3 is CSAWGAEAFF. CDR3 nucleotides: TGCAGTGCTTGGGGGGCTGAAGCTTTCTTT.

V usage is TRBV18 and J usage is TRBJ2-3; no firm D call. The CDR3 spans 14 residues. CDR1 KGHSH and CDR2 LQKENI come from the germline V gene. V was shortened by 2 bases and J by 0 bases, with 6 bases between the two germline ends. The CDR3: CASSPGVSTDTQYF. The CDR3 DNA reads as TGTGCCAGCTCACCAGGGGTGAGCACAGATACGCAGTATTTT.

The count of this clone is one. The chain employs TRBV14 and TRBJ2-1; TRBD2 matches at 9 bases. Trimming at V came to 1 base and at J to 1 base, leaving 14 bases not matched to a gene. The germline CDR1 and CDR2 sequences are SGHDN and FVKESK. CDR3 size: 20 residues. The CDR3 region is CASSQARGRAGGTSYNEQFF. DNA for the CDR3: TGTGCCAGCAGCCAAGCACGCGGGAGGGCCGGAGGGACATCCTACAATGAGCAGTTCTTC.

CDR3 in amino acids: CASQGGVADTQYF. CDR3 in DNA: TGTGCCAGCCAGGGAGGAGTGGCGGATACGCAGTATTTT. The V and J genes are TRBV6-5 and TRBJ2-3; tentative D call: TRBD2 (6 bases). V shed 8 bases and J shed 6 bases, with 15 bases lying between them. The CDR3 totals 13 residues. Per the germline V gene, CDR1 is MNHEY and CDR2 is SVGAGI.

The chain uses TRBV27 and TRBJ2-7; the D gene could be TRBD1 or TRBD2 (5 bases each). Trimming pared 2 bases from V and 6 bases from J, leaving 14 bases between. The germline V gene encodes CDR1 MNHEY and CDR2 SMNVEV (reference sequence). The CDR3 loop spans 14 amino acids. CDR3 amino acids: CASSLGGRRGEQYF. CDR3 DNA sequence: TGTGCCAGCAGTTTAGGGGGACGTAGGGGCGAGCAGTACTTC.

The chain uses TRBV13 and TRBJ2-1; D may be TRBD1 (6 bases). Trimming shortened V by 5 bases and J by 1 base, and 12 bases separated the two germline ends. Germline CDR1 reads PRHDT; CDR2 reads FYEKMQ (reference sequence). The CDR3 has 15 amino acids. The CDR3 loop is CASSPPQGSYNEQFF. DNA of the CDR3: TGTGCCAGCAGCCCACCACAGGGTTCCTACAATGAGCAGTTCTTC.

As concerns this clone: The sample has other DNA sequences that encode this CDR3 too. This sequence joins TRBV4-1 and TRBJ2-3; D unclear. CDR3 length equals 12 residues. The germline CDR1 and CDR2 sequences are MGHRA and YSYEKL. With 6 bases removed from V and 2 bases from J, the gap between germline ends came to 6 bases. Written as DNA, the CDR3 is TGCGCCAGCAGTCCTCCCACAGATACGCAGTATTTT. This translates into CASSPPTDTQYF.

The V gene is TRBV9, the J gene TRBJ1-2; 8 bases are a match to TRBD1. The CDR3 totals 16 residues. V trimming: 2 bases; J trimming: 5 bases; junction bases outside the gene matches: 11. CDR1 is SGDLS and CDR2 is YYNGEE in the germline V gene. CDR3 bases: TGTGCCAGCAGCGTGTCACGGGACAGGAAGCAATATGGCTACACCTTC. Translating gives CASSVSRDRKQYGYTF. Full variable domain (outside the CDR3, taken from reference TRBV9 and TRBJ1-2): DSGVTQTPKHLITATGQRVTLRCSPRSGDLSVYWYQQSLDQGLQFLIQYYNGEERAKGNILERFSAQQFPDLHSELNLSSLELGDSALYFCASSVSRDRKQYGYTFGSGTRLTVV.

The chain joins TRBV19 to TRBJ2-3; D is undetermined. The CDR3 is 14 residues long. Germline values: CDR1 LNHDA, CDR2 SQIVND (reference sequence). Trimming stripped 4 bases from V and 0 bases from J, with 8 bases between. Here the CDR3 DNA reads TGTGCCAGTAGTAAATGGGAAAGCACAGATACGCAGTATTTT. Protein: CASSKWESTDTQYF.

The chain has TRBV13 and TRBJ2-1; D is possibly TRBD2 (5 bases). V was clipped by 6 bases and J by 8 bases, with 14 bases between them. CDR1 is PRHDT and CDR2 is FYEKMQ in the germline V gene (reference sequence). The CDR3 runs to 13 residues. Here the CDR3 reads CASRPTRFYEQFF. The CDR3, as DNA: TGTGCCAGCAGGCCCACTAGGTTCTATGAGCAGTTCTTC.

In its sample, this clone was seen a few times. The rearrangement uses TRBV19 and TRBJ1-2; D perhaps matches TRBD1 (5 bases). The CDR3 has 14 residues. Looked up from germline, CDR1 is LNHDA and CDR2 is SQIVND (reference sequence). The V and J ends lost 4 bases and 2 bases respectively, with 11 bases between them. The CDR3 loop is CASSKAGGNYGYTF. The CDR3 nucleotides are TGTGCCAGTAGTAAGGCGGGGGGGAACTATGGCTACACCTTC.

This clone was picked up a small number of times. The chain has TRBV6-5 and TRBJ2-2; a weak D match, TRBD2 (6 bases). Germline V gene sequence: CDR1 MNHEY, CDR2 SVGAGI. The length of the CDR3 is 14 residues. Trimming removed 2 bases at V and 4 bases at J, with 8 bases between. The CDR3 sequence is CASSYAGSTGELFF. The CDR3 DNA follows: TGTGCCAGCAGTTACGCGGGAAGCACCGGGGAGCTGTTTTTT.

The chain couples TRBV7-9 to TRBJ2-5, with 8 bases fitting TRBD2. This CDR3 spans 16 amino acids. The germline gives CDR1 SEHNR, CDR2 FQNEAQ (reference sequence). V trimming: 1 base; J trimming: 6 bases; junction bases outside the gene matches: 10. As DNA, the CDR3 is TGTGCCAGCAGCTTAGTAAAAGCGGGAGAGCTAAAGACCCAGTACTTC. It yields the protein CASSLVKAGELKTQYF.

This sequence joins TRBV10-1 and TRBJ2-7; TRBD2 is a possible D gene (5 bases). Germline loops: CDR1 WNHNN, CDR2 SYGVQD (reference sequence). This CDR3 spans 12 amino acids. V was pared by 9 bases and J by 6 bases, with 15 bases between. In nucleotides, the CDR3 is TGCGCCAGTCTCCCCCGGAGGCTCGAGCAGTACGTC. Translation gives CASLPRRLEQYV.

The V call is TRBV30, the J call TRBJ1-1; D unclear. Trimming shortened V by 4 bases and J by 2 bases, and 5 bases separated the two germline ends. CDR1 is GTSNPN and CDR2 is SVGIG in the germline V gene (reference sequence). CDR3 length equals 11 residues. In DNA form, the CDR3 reads TGTGCCTGGAACCTTAACACTGAAGCTTTCTTT. Its protein is CAWNLNTEAFF.

This clone has just a few counts. This chain connects TRBV6-1 to TRBJ1-1; 7 nucleotides agree with TRBD1. J was trimmed by 11 bases and V by 3 bases; bases with no gene match: 15. The CDR3 is 15 amino acids. Germline V CDR1 and CDR2: MNHNS, SASEGT. The CDR3 is CASSDSGFSPRGAFF. The DNA of the CDR3 is TGTGCCAGCAGTGACTCAGGGTTTTCTCCCAGGGGGGCTTTCTTT.